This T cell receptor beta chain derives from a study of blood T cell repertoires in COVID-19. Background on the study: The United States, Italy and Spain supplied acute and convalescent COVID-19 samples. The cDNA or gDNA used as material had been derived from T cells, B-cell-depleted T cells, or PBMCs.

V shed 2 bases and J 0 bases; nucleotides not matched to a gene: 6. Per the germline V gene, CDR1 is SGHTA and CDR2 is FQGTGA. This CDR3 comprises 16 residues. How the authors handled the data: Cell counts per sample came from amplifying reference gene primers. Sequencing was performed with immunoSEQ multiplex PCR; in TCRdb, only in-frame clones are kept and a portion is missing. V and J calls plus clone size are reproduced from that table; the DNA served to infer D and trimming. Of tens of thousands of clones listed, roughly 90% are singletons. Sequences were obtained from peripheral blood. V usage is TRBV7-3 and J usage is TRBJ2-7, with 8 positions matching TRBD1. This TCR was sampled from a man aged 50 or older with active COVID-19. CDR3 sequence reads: CASSLSGTGPSYEQYF. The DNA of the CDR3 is TGTGCCAGCAGCTTATCCGGGACAGGCCCCTCCTACGAGCAGTACTTC.